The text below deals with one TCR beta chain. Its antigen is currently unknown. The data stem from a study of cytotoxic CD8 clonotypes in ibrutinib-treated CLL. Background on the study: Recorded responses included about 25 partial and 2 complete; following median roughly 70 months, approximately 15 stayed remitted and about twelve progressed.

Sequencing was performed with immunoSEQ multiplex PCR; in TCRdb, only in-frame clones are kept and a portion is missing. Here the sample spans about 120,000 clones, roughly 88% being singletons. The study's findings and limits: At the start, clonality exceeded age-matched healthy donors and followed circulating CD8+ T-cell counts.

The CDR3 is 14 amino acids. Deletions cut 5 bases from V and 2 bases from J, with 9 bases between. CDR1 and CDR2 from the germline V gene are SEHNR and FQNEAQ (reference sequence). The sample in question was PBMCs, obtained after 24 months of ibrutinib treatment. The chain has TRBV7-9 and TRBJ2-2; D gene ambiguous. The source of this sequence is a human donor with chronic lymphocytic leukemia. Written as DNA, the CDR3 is TGTGCCAGCAGCGGTACAAGCAACACCGGGGAGCTGTTTTTT. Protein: CASSGTSNTGELFF.